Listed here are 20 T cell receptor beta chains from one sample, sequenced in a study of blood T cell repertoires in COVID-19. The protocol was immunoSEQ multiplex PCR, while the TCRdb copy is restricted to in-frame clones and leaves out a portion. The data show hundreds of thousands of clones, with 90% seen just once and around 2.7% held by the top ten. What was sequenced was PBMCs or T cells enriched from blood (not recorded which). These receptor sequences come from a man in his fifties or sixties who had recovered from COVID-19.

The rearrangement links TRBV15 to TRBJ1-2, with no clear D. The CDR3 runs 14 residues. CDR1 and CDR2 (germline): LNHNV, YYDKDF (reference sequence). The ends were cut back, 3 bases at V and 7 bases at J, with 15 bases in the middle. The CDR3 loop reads CATSRADGRGGYTF. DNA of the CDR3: TGTGCCACCAGCAGGGCGGATGGCCGAGGTGGCTACACCTTC. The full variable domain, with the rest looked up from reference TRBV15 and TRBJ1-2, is DAMVIQNPRYQVTQFGKPVTLSCSQTLNHNVMYWYQQKSSQAPKLLFHYYDKDFNNEADTPDNFQSRRPNTSFCFLDIRSPGLGDTAMYLCATSRADGRGGYTFGSGTRLTVV.

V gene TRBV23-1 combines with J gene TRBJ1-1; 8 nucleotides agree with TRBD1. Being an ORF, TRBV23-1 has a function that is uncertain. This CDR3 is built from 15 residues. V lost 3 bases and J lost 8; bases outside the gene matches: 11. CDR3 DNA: TGCGCCAGCAGTCATTTCACGGACAGGGAGATCGAAGCTTTCTTT. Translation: CASSHFTDREIEAFF.

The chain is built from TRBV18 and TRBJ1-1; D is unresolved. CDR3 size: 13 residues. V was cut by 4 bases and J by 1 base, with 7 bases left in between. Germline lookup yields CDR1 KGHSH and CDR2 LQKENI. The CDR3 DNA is TGTGCCAGCTCACTAGACAAGAACACTGAAGCTTTCTTT. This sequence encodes CASSLDKNTEAFF.

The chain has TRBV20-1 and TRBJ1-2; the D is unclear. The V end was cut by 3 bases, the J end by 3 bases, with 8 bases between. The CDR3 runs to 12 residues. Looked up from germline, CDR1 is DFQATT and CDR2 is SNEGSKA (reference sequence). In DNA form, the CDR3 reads TGCAGTGCTAGTACGGGGTACTATGGCTACACCTTC. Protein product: CSASTGYYGYTF.

The CDR3 bases are TGTGCCTGGAGCCCAATCGGGACAGGGGACACTGAAGCTTTCTTT. Translation gives CAWSPIGTGDTEAFF. V and J are TRBV30 and TRBJ1-1; 10 bases match TRBD1. Germline lookup yields CDR1 GTSNPN and CDR2 SVGIG (reference sequence). CDR3 length: 15 amino acids. Losses at the gene ends were 3 bases for V and 3 bases for J; bases not matched to a gene: 7.

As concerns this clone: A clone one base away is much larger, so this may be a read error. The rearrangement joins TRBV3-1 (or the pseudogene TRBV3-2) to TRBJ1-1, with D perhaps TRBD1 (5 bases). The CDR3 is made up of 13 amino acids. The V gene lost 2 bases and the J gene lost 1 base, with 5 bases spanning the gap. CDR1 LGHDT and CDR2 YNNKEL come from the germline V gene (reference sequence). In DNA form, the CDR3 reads TGTGCCAGCAGCCAACAGGGGAACACTGAAGCTTTCTTT. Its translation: CASSQQGNTEAFF.

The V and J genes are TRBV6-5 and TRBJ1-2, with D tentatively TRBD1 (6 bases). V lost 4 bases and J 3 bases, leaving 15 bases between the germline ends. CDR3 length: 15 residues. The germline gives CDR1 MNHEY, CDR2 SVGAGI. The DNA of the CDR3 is TGTGCCAGCAGTTTTGGTCAGGGGCCCTACTATGGCTACACCTTC. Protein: CASSFGQGPYYGYTF.

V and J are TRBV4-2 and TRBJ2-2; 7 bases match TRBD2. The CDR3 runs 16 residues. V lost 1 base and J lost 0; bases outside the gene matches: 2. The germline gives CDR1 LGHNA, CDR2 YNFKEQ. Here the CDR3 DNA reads TGTGCCAGCAGCCAAGTTACTAGCGCGAACACCGGGGAGCTGTTTTTT. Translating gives CASSQVTSANTGELFF.

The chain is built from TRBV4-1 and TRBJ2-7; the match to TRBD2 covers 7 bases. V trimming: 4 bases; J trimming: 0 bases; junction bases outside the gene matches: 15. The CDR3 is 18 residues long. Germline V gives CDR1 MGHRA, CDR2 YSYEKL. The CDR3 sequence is CASSRKYLAELSSYEQYF. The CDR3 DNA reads TGCGCCAGCAGCCGAAAATACCTAGCGGAGCTGAGCTCCTACGAGCAGTACTTC.

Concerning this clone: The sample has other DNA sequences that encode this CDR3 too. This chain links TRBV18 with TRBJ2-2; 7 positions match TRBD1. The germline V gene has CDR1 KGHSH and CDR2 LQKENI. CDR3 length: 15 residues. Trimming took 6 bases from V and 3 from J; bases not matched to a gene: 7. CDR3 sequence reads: CASSPRQGDTGELFF. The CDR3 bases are TGTGCCAGCTCTCCTCGACAGGGCGACACCGGGGAGCTGTTTTTT.

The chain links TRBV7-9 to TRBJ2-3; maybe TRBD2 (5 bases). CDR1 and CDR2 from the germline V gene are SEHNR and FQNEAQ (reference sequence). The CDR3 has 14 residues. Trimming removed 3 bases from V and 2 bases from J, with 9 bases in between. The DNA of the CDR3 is TGTGCCAGCAGCTTCGGGGTTGTCACAGATACGCAGTATTTT. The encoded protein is CASSFGVVTDTQYF.

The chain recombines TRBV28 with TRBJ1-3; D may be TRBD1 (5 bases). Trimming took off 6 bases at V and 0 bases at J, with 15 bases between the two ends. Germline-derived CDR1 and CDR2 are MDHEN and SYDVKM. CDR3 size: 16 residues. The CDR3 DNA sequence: TGTGCCAGCAGGGAAGGGGCAGCTAGCTCTGGAAACACCATATATTTT. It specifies CASREGAASSGNTIYF.

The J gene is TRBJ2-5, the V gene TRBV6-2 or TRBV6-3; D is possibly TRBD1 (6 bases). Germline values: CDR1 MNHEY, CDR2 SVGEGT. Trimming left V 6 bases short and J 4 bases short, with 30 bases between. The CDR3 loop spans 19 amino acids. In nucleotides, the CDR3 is TGTGCCAGCAGCCGATTGGGGGCGGCGGTAACGCTGTTGGGAGAGACCCAGTACTTC. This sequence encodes CASSRLGAAVTLLGETQYF.

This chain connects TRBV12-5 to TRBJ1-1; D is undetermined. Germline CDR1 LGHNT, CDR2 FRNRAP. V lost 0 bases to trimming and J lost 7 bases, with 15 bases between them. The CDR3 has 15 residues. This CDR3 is CASGLVSGRMSEAFF. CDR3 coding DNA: TGTGCTAGTGGTTTGGTATCAGGCCGGATGAGTGAAGCTTTCTTT.

CDR3 in amino acids: CAISDYGTTRSTDTQYF. CDR3 DNA: TGTGCCATCAGTGATTATGGTACGACGCGGTCCACAGATACGCAGTATTTT. The chain joins TRBV10-3 to TRBJ2-3; D remains ambiguous. V was trimmed by 3 bases and J by 2 bases, leaving 18 bases between them. The length of the CDR3 is 17 residues. Germline-derived CDR1 and CDR2 are ENHRY and SYGVKD.

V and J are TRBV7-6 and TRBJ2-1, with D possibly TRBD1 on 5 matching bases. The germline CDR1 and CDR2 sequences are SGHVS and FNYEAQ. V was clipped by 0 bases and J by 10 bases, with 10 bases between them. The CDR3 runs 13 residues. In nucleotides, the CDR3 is TGTGCCAGCAGCTTAGCAGGGGTTCGGGAGCAGTTCTTC. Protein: CASSLAGVREQFF.

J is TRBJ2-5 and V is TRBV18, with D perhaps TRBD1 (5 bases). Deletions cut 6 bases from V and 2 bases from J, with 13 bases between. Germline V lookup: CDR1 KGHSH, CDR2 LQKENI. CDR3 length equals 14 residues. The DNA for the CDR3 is TGTGCCAGCTCGCGCAAGACAGTTCAAGAGACCCAGTACTTC. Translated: CASSRKTVQETQYF. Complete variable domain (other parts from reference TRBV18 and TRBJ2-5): NAGVMQNPRHLVRRRGQEARLRCSPMKGHSHVYWYRQLPEEGLKFMVYLQKENIIDESGMPKERFSAEFPKEGPSILRIQQVVRGDSAAYFCASSRKTVQETQYFGPGTRLLVL.

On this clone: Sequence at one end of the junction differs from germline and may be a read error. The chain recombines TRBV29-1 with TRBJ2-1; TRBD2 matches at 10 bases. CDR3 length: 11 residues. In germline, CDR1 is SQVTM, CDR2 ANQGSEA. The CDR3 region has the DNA TGCAGCGTTGAAGAAGGACTAGCGGAAGTCTTC. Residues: CSVEEGLAEVF.

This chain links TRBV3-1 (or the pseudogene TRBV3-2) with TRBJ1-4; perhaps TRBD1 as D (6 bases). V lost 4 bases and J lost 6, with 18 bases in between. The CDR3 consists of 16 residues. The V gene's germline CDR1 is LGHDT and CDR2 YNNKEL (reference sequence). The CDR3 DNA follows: TGTGCCAGCAGCCGATCAAGGTACAGGGTGGATGAAAAACTGTTTTTT. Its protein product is CASSRSRYRVDEKLFF.

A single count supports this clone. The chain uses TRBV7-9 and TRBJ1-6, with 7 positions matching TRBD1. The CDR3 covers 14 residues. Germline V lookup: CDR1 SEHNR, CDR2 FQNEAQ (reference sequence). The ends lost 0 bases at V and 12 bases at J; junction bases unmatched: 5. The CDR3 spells CASSLATGVEPLHF. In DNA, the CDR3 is TGTGCCAGCAGCTTAGCCACAGGGGTGGAACCCCTCCACTTT.